A selection of T cell receptor beta chains follows, all from one sample in a study of OX40 agonist ivuxolimab in advanced cancers. Clones were sequenced by immunoSEQ multiplex PCR, and TCRdb holds only the in-frame ones, with some missing. The sample has about 79,000 clones, about 91% seen once. The sample was CD4+ or CD8+ T cells sorted from blood, taken in a trial of the OX40 agonist ivuxolimab. These receptors were collected from an adult with an advanced solid tumor such as melanoma, head and neck, liver or kidney cancer. Each CDR3 is given with its conserved first and last residue. D genes are given only for firm matches. Clone size is not always given. Where it is, it says once, few, many or a class for expanded clones.

cdr3_aa	cdr3_nt	cdr3_length	clone_size	v_call	j_call	d_call
CASSTSQGLRQYF	TGTGCCAGTAGTACCTCCCAGGGCCTAAGGCAGTATTTT	13	-	TRBV19	TRBJ2-3	-
CASSESPGGFSGELFF	TGTGCCAGCAGTGAGTCGCCCGGGGGGTTTTCCGGGGAGCTGTTTTTT	16	-	TRBV6-4	TRBJ2-2	TRBD2
CASSLGRQTKETQYF	TGTGCCAGCAGCTTAGGAAGACAAACTAAAGAGACCCAGTACTTC	15	once	TRBV7-2	TRBJ2-5	-
CASSLGRTGTGNNEQFF	TGTGCCAGCAGCTTAGGGCGGACCGGGACAGGGAACAATGAGCAGTTCTTC	17	once	TRBV7-8	TRBJ2-1	TRBD1
CASSSAGPSSYNEQFF	TGTGCCAGCAGCTCTGCGGGCCCGAGCTCCTACAATGAGCAGTTCTTC	16	-	TRBV5-6	TRBJ2-1	-
CASRLAGAYEQYF	TGTGCCAGTCGACTAGCGGGAGCCTACGAGCAGTACTTC	13	-	TRBV7-2	TRBJ2-7	TRBD2
CASSSGGLGYGYTF	TGTGCCAGCAGTTCAGGGGGCTTAGGCTATGGCTACACCTTC	14	-	TRBV27	TRBJ1-2	TRBD1
CASSIHRNNEQYF	TGTGCCAGCAGCATACATCGGAACAACGAGCAGTACTTC	13	once	TRBV2	TRBJ2-7	-
CASSLGHNTDTQYF	TGCGCCAGCAGCTTAGGACACAACACAGATACGCAGTATTTT	14	-	TRBV5-1	TRBJ2-3	-
CASSVSSGRALNEQFF	TGTGCCAGCAGCGTCTCTAGCGGGAGGGCCCTCAATGAGCAGTTCTTC	16	-	TRBV9	TRBJ2-1	TRBD2
CAWEDRDRTYEQYF	TGTGCCTGGGAGGACCGGGACAGAACCTACGAGCAGTACTTC	14	-	TRBV30	TRBJ2-7	TRBD1
CASGGLAAYEQYF	TGTGCCAGCGGGGGACTAGCGGCTTACGAGCAGTACTTC	13	-	TRBV4-2	TRBJ2-7	TRBD2
CASSVDSGPTETQYF	TGTGCCAGCAGCGTAGACTCAGGGCCCACAGAGACCCAGTACTTC	15	-	TRBV9	TRBJ2-5	-
CAWSDRLGLSNQPQHF	TGTGCCTGGAGTGATCGCCTGGGGCTTAGCAATCAGCCCCAGCATTTT	16	-	TRBV30	TRBJ1-5	-
CASSLPGGNTIYF	TGTGCCAGCAGCTTACCGGGGGGGAACACCATATATTTT	13	-	TRBV11-2	TRBJ1-3	-
CASGQKNIQYF	TGTGCCAGCGGACAGAAAAACATTCAGTACTTC	11	few	TRBV9	TRBJ2-4	-
CASSEGARTEAFF	TGTGCCAGCAGCGAGGGGGCGCGGACTGAAGCTTTCTTT	13	few	TRBV2	TRBJ1-1	TRBD1
CAISDSDRVSGNTIYF	TGTGCCATCAGTGACTCGGACAGGGTCAGTGGAAACACCATATATTTT	16	-	TRBV10-3	TRBJ1-3	TRBD1
CASSQDVGRKGSEFF	TGTGCCAGCAGCCAAGATGTGGGCCGGAAGGGTTCGGAGTTCTTC	15	once	TRBV4-2	TRBJ2-1	-
CASSRLFSGNEQYF	TGTGCCAGCAGCCGTCTTTTTTCAGGGAACGAGCAGTACTTC	14	-	TRBV2	TRBJ2-7	-
CASSQVPGGPGRAGELFF	TGCGCCAGCAGCCAAGTCCCCGGGGGACCGGGAAGGGCCGGGGAGCTGTTTTTT	18	once	TRBV4-1	TRBJ2-2	-
CASSLGQAGGGAQYF	TGTGCCAGCAGCTTAGGTCAAGCGGGAGGCGGAGCCCAGTACTTC	15	-	TRBV7-9	TRBJ2-5	TRBD2
CASSKSQGPNTGELFF	TGTGCCAGTAGTAAATCCCAAGGCCCTAACACCGGGGAGCTGTTTTTT	16	-	TRBV19	TRBJ2-2	-
CASSFEGLAGREQFF	TGTGCCAGCAGTTTTGAGGGACTAGCGGGGCGGGAGCAGTTCTTC	15	-	TRBV27	TRBJ2-1	TRBD2
CASSLGGTGFLAKNIQYF	TGTGCCAGTAGTCTGGGGGGGACCGGATTTTTAGCCAAAAACATTCAGTACTTC	18	-	TRBV19	TRBJ2-4	TRBD2
CASSFGVNEKLFF	TGTGCCAGCAGCTTTGGGGTTAATGAAAAACTGTTTTTT	13	-	TRBV7-9	TRBJ1-4	-
CASSLVPGATNEKLFF	TGTGCCAGCAGCTTGGTTCCGGGGGCAACTAATGAAAAACTGTTTTTT	16	-	TRBV5-6	TRBJ1-4	-
CASSSGQVNTGELFF	TGCGCCAGCAGCTCGGGACAGGTGAACACCGGGGAGCTGTTTTTT	15	-	TRBV5-1	TRBJ2-2	TRBD1
CASTSGLTYEQYF	TGTGCCAGCACTAGCGGGCTCACCTACGAGCAGTACTTC	13	-	TRBV2	TRBJ2-7	TRBD2
CASSSAGTGYEQYF	TGTGCCAGCAGCTCGGCCGGGACAGGCTACGAGCAGTACTTC	14	-	TRBV5-4	TRBJ2-7	TRBD1
CASSTRDRNSPLHF	TGTGCCAGCAGTACCAGGGACAGGAATTCACCCCTCCACTTT	14	-	TRBV6-1	TRBJ1-6	TRBD1
CASRGGRRYQETQYF	TGTGCCAGCAGAGGGGGACGCCGGTACCAAGAGACCCAGTACTTC	15	-	TRBV28	TRBJ2-5	-
CASRETGIYEQYF	TGTGCCAGTAGGGAGACAGGGATCTACGAGCAGTACTTC	13	once	TRBV19	TRBJ2-7	TRBD1
CSGGLRVGTDTQYF	TGCAGCGGGGGTCTCAGGGTAGGAACAGATACGCAGTATTTT	14	-	TRBV29-1	TRBJ2-3	-
CASSAKPGQVANTGELFF	TGTGCCAGCAGTGCAAAACCGGGACAGGTTGCGAACACCGGGGAGCTGTTTTTT	18	once	TRBV6-1	TRBJ2-2	TRBD1
CASGSGQGAGDTQYF	TGTGCTAGTGGGAGCGGACAGGGGGCTGGAGATACGCAGTATTTT	15	once	TRBV12-5	TRBJ2-3	TRBD1
CASSSGSLYEQYF	TGTGCCAGCAGTTCCGGGTCTCTCTACGAGCAGTACTTC	13	-	TRBV27	TRBJ2-7	-
CASSLIGGSYEQYF	TGTGCCAGCAGCTTAATTGGGGGGTCCTACGAGCAGTACTTC	14	-	TRBV7-2	TRBJ2-7	-
CATSPSGSYEQYF	TGTGCCACCTCCCCTAGCGGCTCCTACGAGCAGTACTTC	13	-	TRBV6-5	TRBJ2-7	TRBD2
CASSYFPGAKLFF	TGTGCCAGCAGTTACTTCCCAGGGGCAAAACTGTTTTTT	13	few	TRBV6-5	TRBJ1-4	-
CASSLGGQGSGTQYF	TGTGCCAGCAGCTTGGGGGGACAGGGCTCCGGTACGCAGTATTTT	15	-	TRBV5-4	TRBJ2-3	TRBD1